This TCR beta chain was sequenced for a study of blood T cell repertoires in COVID-19. Looking at the study overall: Acute and convalescent COVID-19 specimens originated in the United States, Italy and Spain. PBMCs, B-cell-depleted T cells, or T cells provided the cDNA or gDNA that made up the material.

How the authors handled the data: From reference gene primer amplification, estimates of nucleated cell counts were derived. Sequenced by immunoSEQ multiplex PCR; TCRdb stores in-frame clones only, minus some. V and J calls and clone size are copied from that table; D and trimming were computed from the DNA. The profile shows approximately 70,000 clones, approximately 90% of them singletons. Note on this clone: Germline and junction disagree at one end, which may indicate a read error.

The germline V gene has CDR1 LNHDA and CDR2 SQIVND (reference sequence). This CDR3 is 16 amino acids long. The clonotype was recovered from a woman aged 55-75 years with active COVID-19. Sequencing input: peripheral blood. The V call is TRBV19, the J call TRBJ1-2; TRBD1 might be the D (5 bases). The CDR3 here is CTSSTLQLQGNYGYTF. DNA of the CDR3: TGTACCAGTTCCACTCTCCAACTCCAGGGAAACTATGGCTACACCTTC.